This is a list of T cell receptor beta chains from one sample in a study of identical twins. One entry per CDR3 protein results from TCRdb running MiXCR on the 5' RACE reads. Of hundreds of thousands of distinct CDR3 sequences listed, over 9% are singletons. This sample was also put to use in a study of yellow fever vaccine responses in identical twins.

Sample: CD8+ T cells sorted from blood. The receptors were gathered from a woman between 18 and 29 years old in good health. Each CDR3 is given with its conserved first and last residue. Fields, in order: clone size, D gene, V gene, J gene, CDR3 DNA, CDR3 protein. A D gene is named only where the DNA matches it firmly. A clone size is listed for some rows: how often the clone was seen (once, few, many), or a class if it is expanded.

clone_size: many
d_call: .
v_call: TRBV5-1
j_call: TRBJ2-7
cdr3_nt: TGCGCCAGCAGCTCGCTCGGACGGCTCTCCTACGAGCAGTACTTC
cdr3_aa: CASSSLGRLSYEQYF

clone_size: .
d_call: TRBD1
v_call: TRBV28
j_call: TRBJ2-5
cdr3_nt: TGTGCCAGCAGTCCCAGGGGGAGTGGGCAAGAGACCCAGTACTTC
cdr3_aa: CASSPRGSGQETQYF

clone_size: .
d_call: .
v_call: TRBV2
j_call: TRBJ1-1
cdr3_nt: TGTGCCAGGGAACGCCCTCCGAACACTGAAGCTTTCTTT
cdr3_aa: CARERPPNTEAFF

clone_size: .
d_call: TRBD2
v_call: TRBV12-3/TRBV12-4
j_call: TRBJ2-6
cdr3_nt: TGTGCCAGCAGTTGGGGGGGGACTGGGGCCAACGTCCTGACTTTC
cdr3_aa: CASSWGGTGANVLTF

clone_size: .
d_call: TRBD1
v_call: TRBV29-1
j_call: TRBJ2-1
cdr3_nt: TGCAGCGTTTCCGGGTGGACAGGGGCGGGGGATTACAATGAGCAGTTCTTC
cdr3_aa: CSVSGWTGAGDYNEQFF

clone_size: .
d_call: TRBD2
v_call: TRBV11-1
j_call: TRBJ2-1
cdr3_nt: TGTGCCAGCAGCTTAGCGGCAGGGGTAATGGCTAGCGGGAGTTTTGAGCAGTTCTTC
cdr3_aa: CASSLAAGVMASGSFEQFF

clone_size: many
d_call: TRBD1
v_call: TRBV5-1
j_call: TRBJ2-1
cdr3_nt: TGCGCCAGCAGCTTGGAGCAGGGGGTTTACAATGAGCAGTTCTTC
cdr3_aa: CASSLEQGVYNEQFF

clone_size: many
d_call: .
v_call: TRBV4-1
j_call: TRBJ2-1
cdr3_nt: TGCGCCAGCAGCCAAGACTCTGGAGTCAATGAGCAGTTCTTC
cdr3_aa: CASSQDSGVNEQFF

clone_size: few
d_call: TRBD1
v_call: TRBV28
j_call: TRBJ1-2
cdr3_nt: TGTGCCAGCACTCCGACAGGGACATACTATGGCTACACCTTC
cdr3_aa: CASTPTGTYYGYTF

clone_size: .
d_call: .
v_call: TRBV7-9
j_call: TRBJ2-1
cdr3_nt: TGTGCCAGCAGCGAGAGGGGCAATGAGCAGTTCTTC
cdr3_aa: CASSERGNEQFF

clone_size: few
d_call: .
v_call: TRBV6-1
j_call: TRBJ1-1
cdr3_nt: TGTGCCAGCACCATCGCGATGGTACAGATGAACACTGAAGCTTTCTTT
cdr3_aa: CASTIAMVQMNTEAFF

clone_size: .
d_call: .
v_call: TRBV2
j_call: TRBJ2-3
cdr3_nt: TGTGTCGTTGGACCCTTGGGCTCAGATACGCAGTATTTT
cdr3_aa: CVVGPLGSDTQYF

clone_size: .
d_call: .
v_call: TRBV3-1
j_call: TRBJ2-2
cdr3_nt: TGTGCCAGCAGCCTGAGGCTAGGGCCCGGGGAGCTGTTTTTT
cdr3_aa: CASSLRLGPGELFF

clone_size: few
d_call: .
v_call: TRBV9
j_call: TRBJ1-1
cdr3_nt: TGTGCCAGCAGCGGAGGGGGTGTTGGCACTGAAGCTTTCTTT
cdr3_aa: CASSGGGVGTEAFF

clone_size: .
d_call: .
v_call: TRBV12-3/TRBV12-4
j_call: TRBJ2-3
cdr3_nt: TGTGCCAGCAGTTGGGCCCCCCCAGATACGCAGTATTTT
cdr3_aa: CASSWAPPDTQYF

clone_size: .
d_call: .
v_call: TRBV12-3/TRBV12-4
j_call: TRBJ1-1
cdr3_nt: TGTGCCAGCTGCCGGGGAATCACTGAAGCTTTCTTT
cdr3_aa: CASCRGITEAFF

clone_size: few
d_call: .
v_call: TRBV5-1
j_call: TRBJ2-1
cdr3_nt: TGCGCCAGCAGCTTTTGGCCAGGGGTTTACAATGAGCAGTTCTTC
cdr3_aa: CASSFWPGVYNEQFF

clone_size: .
d_call: TRBD2
v_call: TRBV3-1
j_call: TRBJ2-3
cdr3_nt: TGTGCCAGCAGCAAAGGGAGCGGGGGAACAGATACGCAGTATTTT
cdr3_aa: CASSKGSGGTDTQYF

clone_size: few
d_call: .
v_call: TRBV10-2
j_call: TRBJ2-2
cdr3_nt: TGCGCCAGCAGTGGTTCGGATACGAACACCGGGGAGCTGTTTTTT
cdr3_aa: CASSGSDTNTGELFF

clone_size: .
d_call: .
v_call: TRBV27
j_call: TRBJ2-1
cdr3_nt: TGTGCCAGCGGGGGGACCTACAATGAGCAGTTCTTC
cdr3_aa: CASGGTYNEQFF

clone_size: .
d_call: .
v_call: TRBV20-1
j_call: TRBJ1-6
cdr3_nt: TGCAGTGCTGTACGGGACAAATATAATTCACCCCTCCACTTT
cdr3_aa: CSAVRDKYNSPLHF

clone_size: few
d_call: .
v_call: TRBV20-1
j_call: TRBJ2-1
cdr3_nt: TGCAGTGCTAGAGATATGGGGGGCAAGGGGCTGACGAGCTCCTACAATGAGCAGTTCTTC
cdr3_aa: CSARDMGGKGLTSSYNEQFF

clone_size: few
d_call: TRBD1
v_call: TRBV6-1
j_call: TRBJ1-1
cdr3_nt: TGTGCCAGCAGTGAGGACAGGGGGCCGGTCCTGGCTTTCTTT
cdr3_aa: CASSEDRGPVLAFF

clone_size: few
d_call: .
v_call: TRBV7-3
j_call: TRBJ2-5
cdr3_nt: TGTGCCAGGGTATGTAGGAGGAACCAAGAGACCCAGTACTTC
cdr3_aa: CARVCRRNQETQYF